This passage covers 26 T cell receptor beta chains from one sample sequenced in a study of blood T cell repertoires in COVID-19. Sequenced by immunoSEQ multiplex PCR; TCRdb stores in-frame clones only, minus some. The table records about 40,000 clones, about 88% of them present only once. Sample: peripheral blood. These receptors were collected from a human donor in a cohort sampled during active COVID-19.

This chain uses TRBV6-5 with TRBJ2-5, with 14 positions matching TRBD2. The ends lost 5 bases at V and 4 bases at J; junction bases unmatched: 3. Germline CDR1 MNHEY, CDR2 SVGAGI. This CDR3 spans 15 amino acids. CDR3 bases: TGTGCCAGCAGTCGGGGGACTAGCGGGGGAGAGACCCAGTACTTC. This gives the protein CASSRGTSGGETQYF.

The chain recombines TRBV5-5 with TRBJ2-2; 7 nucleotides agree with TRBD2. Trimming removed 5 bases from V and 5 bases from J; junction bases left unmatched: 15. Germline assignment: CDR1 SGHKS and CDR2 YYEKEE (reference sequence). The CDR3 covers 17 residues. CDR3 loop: CASSPRWDYPPTGELFF. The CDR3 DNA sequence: TGTGCCAGCAGTCCGCGGTGGGACTACCCTCCGACCGGGGAGCTGTTTTTT.

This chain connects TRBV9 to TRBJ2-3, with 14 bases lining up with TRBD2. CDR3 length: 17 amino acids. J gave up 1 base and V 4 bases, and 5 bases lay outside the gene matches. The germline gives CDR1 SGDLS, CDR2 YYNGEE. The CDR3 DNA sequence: TGTGCCAGCAGCCCGGGGACTAGCGGGGGCGGCACAGATACGCAGTATTTT. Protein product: CASSPGTSGGGTDTQYF.

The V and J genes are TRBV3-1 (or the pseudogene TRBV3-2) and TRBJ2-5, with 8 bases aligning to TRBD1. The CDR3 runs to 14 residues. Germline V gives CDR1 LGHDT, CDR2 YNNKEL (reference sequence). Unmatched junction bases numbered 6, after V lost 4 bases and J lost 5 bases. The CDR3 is CASSPTGVYETQYF. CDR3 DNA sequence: TGTGCCAGCAGCCCGACAGGGGTTTACGAGACCCAGTACTTC.

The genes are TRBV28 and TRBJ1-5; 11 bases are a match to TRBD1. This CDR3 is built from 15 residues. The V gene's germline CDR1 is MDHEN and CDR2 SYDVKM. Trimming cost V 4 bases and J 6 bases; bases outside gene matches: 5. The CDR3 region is CASSWGQGGGQPQHF. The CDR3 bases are TGTGCCAGCAGTTGGGGACAGGGGGGTGGTCAGCCCCAGCATTTT.

The CDR3 protein is CATQGSGGETQYF. CDR3 in DNA: TGTGCCACCCAGGGGAGCGGGGGAGAGACCCAGTACTTC. The chain combines TRBV2 with TRBJ2-5; 8 nucleotides line up with TRBD2. Germline-derived CDR1 and CDR2 are SNHLY and FYNNEI. Trimming took 10 bases from V and 4 from J; bases not matched to a gene: 8. This CDR3 region has 13 residues.

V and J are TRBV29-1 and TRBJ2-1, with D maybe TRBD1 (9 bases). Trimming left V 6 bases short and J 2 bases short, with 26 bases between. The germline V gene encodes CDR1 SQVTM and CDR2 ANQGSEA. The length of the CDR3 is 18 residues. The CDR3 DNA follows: TGCAGCGTGGGACAGGGCCGGACGGGGGGGCCTACCTACAATGAGCAGTTCTTC. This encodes CSVGQGRTGGPTYNEQFF.

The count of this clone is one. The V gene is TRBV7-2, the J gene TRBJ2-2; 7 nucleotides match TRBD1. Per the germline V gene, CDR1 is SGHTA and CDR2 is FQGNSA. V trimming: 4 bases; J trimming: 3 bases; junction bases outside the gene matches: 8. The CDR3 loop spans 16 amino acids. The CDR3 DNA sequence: TGTGCCAGCAGCTCGCTGGGACAGCTTGACACCGGGGAGCTGTTTTTT. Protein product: CASSSLGQLDTGELFF.

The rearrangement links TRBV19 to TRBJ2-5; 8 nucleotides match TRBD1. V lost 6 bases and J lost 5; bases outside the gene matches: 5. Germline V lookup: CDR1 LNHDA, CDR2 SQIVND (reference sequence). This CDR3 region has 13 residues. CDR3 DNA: TGTGCCAGTAGCACCCGGACAGGGGAGACCCAGTACTTC. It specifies CASSTRTGETQYF.

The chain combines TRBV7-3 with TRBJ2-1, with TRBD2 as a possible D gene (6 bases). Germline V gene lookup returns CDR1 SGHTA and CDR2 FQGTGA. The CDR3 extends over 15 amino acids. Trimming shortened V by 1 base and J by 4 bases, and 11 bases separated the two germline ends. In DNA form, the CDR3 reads TGTGCCAGCAGCTTAAGTCCTAGCGCGTACAATGAGCAGTTCTTC. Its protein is CASSLSPSAYNEQFF.

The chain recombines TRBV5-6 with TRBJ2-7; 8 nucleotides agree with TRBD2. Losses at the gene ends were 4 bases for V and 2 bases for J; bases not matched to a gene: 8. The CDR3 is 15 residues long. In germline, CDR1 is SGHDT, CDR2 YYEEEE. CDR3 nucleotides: TGTGCCAGCAGCCCCGGCGTAGCGGGGACCTACGAGCAGTACTTC. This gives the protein CASSPGVAGTYEQYF. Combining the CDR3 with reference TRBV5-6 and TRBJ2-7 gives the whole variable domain DAGVTQSPTHLIKTRGQQVTLRCSPKSGHDTVSWYQQALGQGPQFIFQYYEEEERQRGNFPDRFSGHQFPNYSSELNVNALLLGDSALYLCASSPGVAGTYEQYFGPGTRLTVT.

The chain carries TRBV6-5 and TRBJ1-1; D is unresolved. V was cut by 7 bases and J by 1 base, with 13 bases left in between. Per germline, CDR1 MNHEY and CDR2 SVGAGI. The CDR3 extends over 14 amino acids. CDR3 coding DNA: TGTGCCAGCATGTCCGCTACAGCGAACACTGAAGCTTTCTTT. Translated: CASMSATANTEAFF.

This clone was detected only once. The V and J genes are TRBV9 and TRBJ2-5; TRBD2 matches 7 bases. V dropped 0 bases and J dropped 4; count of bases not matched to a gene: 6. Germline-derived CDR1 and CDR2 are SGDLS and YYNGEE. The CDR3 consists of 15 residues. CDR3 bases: TGTGCCAGCAGCGTAGGAGCCAGGGAGGGAGAGACCCAGTACTTC. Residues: CASSVGAREGETQYF.

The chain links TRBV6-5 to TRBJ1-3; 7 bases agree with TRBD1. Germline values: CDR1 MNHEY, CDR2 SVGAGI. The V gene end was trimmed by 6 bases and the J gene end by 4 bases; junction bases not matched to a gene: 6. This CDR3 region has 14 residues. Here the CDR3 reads CASRETGTGNTIYF. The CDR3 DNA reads TGTGCCAGCAGGGAGACAGGGACCGGAAACACCATATATTTT.

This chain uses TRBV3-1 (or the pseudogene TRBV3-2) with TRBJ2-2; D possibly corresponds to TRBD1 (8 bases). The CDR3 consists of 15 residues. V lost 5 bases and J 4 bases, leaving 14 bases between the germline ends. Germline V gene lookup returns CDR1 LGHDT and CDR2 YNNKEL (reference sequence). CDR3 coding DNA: TGTGCCAGCAGCGCGGACAGGGAGGGCACCGGGGAGCTGTTTTTT. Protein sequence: CASSADREGTGELFF.

CDR3 sequence: CASSPLQGAGYGYTF. For the CDR3, the DNA is TGTGCCAGCAGTCCACTACAGGGGGCGGGATATGGCTACACCTTC. This sequence joins TRBV6-6 and TRBJ1-2; 9 bases agree with TRBD1. The CDR3 runs 15 residues. V was clipped by 5 bases and J by 5 bases; unmatched bases: 9. CDR1 and CDR2 from the germline V gene are MNHNY and SVGAGI (reference sequence).

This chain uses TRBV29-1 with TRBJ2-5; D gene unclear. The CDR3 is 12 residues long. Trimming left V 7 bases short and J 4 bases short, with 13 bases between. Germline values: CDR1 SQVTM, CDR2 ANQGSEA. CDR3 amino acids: CSGGHQRETQYF. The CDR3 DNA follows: TGCAGCGGGGGTCACCAGCGAGAGACCCAGTACTTC.

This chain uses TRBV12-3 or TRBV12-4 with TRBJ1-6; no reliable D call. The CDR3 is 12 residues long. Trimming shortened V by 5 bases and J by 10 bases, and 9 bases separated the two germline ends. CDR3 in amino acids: CASSISGSPLHF. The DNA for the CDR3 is TGTGCCAGCAGTATCTCGGGGTCACCCCTCCACTTT.

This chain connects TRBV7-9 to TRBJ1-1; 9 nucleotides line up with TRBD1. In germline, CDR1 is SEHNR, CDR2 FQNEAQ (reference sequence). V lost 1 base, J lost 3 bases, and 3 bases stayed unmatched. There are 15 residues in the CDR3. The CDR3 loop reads CASSLVRDRDTEAFF. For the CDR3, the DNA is TGTGCCAGCAGCTTAGTGAGGGACAGGGACACTGAAGCTTTCTTT.

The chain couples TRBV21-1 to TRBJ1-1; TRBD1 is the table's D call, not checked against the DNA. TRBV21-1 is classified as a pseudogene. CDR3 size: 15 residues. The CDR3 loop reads CASSKSQGRNTEAFF. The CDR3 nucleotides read TGTGCCAGCAGCAAATCTCAGGGTAGGAACACTGAAGCTTTCTTT.

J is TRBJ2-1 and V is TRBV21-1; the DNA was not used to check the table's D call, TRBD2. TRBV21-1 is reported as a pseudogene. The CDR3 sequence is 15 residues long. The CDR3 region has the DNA TGTGCCAGCAGCCCTAAGGAGCGGGGGGGCAATGAGCAGTTCTTC. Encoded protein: CASSPKERGGNEQFF.

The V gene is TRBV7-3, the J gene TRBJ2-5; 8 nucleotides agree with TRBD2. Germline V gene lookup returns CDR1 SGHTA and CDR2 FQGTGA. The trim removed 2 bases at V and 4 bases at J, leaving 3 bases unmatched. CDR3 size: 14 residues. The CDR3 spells CASSLGGGRETQYF. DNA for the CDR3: TGTGCCAGCAGCTTAGGCGGGGGGCGAGAGACCCAGTACTTC.

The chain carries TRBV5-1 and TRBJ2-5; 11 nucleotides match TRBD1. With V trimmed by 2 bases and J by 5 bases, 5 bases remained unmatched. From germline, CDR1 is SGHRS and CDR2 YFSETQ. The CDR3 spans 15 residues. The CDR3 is CASSLTGTGGETQYF. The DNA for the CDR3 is TGCGCCAGCAGCTTAACCGGGACAGGGGGTGAGACCCAGTACTTC.

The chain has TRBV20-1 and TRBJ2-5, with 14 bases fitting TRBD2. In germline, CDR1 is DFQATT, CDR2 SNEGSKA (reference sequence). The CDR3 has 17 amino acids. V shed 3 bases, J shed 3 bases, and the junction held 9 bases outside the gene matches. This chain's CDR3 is CSASRETSGGVKETQYF. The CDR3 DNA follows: TGCAGTGCTAGTCGGGAGACTAGCGGGGGGGTCAAAGAGACCCAGTACTTC.

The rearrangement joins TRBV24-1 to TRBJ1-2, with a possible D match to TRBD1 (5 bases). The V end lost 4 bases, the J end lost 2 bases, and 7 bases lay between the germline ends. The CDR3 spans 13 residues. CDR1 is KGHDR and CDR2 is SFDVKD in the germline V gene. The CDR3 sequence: CATSEQANYGYTF. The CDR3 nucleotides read TGTGCCACCAGTGAACAGGCCAACTATGGCTACACCTTC.

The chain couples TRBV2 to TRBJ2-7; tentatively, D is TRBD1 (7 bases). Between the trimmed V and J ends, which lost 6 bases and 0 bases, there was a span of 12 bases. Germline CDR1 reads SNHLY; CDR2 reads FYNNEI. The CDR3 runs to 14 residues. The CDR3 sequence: CASREGQFSYEQYF. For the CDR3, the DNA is TGTGCCAGCAGGGAGGGACAGTTCTCCTACGAGCAGTACTTC.